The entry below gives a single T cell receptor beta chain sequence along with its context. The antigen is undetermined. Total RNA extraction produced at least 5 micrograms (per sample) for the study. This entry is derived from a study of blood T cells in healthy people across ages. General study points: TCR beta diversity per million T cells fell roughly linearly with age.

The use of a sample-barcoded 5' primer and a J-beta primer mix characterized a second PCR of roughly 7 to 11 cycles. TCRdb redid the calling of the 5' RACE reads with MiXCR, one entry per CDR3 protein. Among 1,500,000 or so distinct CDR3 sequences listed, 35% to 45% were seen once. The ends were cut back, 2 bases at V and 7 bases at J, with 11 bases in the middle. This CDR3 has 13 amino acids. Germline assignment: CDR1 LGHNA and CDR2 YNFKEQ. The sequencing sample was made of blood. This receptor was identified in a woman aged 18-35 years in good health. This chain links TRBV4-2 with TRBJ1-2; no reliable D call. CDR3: CASSQKWISGYTF. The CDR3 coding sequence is TGTGCCAGCAGCCAAAAGTGGATTTCTGGCTACACCTTC.